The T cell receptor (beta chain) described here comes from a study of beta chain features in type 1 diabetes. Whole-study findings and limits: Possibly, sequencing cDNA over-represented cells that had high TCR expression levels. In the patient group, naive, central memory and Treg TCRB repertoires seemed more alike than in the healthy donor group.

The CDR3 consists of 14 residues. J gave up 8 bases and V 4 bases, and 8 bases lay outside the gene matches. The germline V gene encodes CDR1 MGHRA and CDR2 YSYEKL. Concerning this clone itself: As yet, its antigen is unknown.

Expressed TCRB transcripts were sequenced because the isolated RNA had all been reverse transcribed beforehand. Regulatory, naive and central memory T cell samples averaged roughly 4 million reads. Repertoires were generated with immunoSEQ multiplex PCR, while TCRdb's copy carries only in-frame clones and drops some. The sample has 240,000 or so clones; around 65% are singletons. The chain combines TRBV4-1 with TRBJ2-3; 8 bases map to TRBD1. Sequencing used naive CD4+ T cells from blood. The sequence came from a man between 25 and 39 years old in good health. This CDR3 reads CASSPDRGGGTQYF. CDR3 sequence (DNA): TGCGCCAGCAGCCCAGACAGGGGCGGAGGTACGCAGTATTTT.